Below, 13 T cell receptor beta chains from the same sample are listed, as sequenced in a study of T cell repertoires in cytomegalovirus infection. TCRdb ran MiXCR on the reads and lists one entry per CDR3 protein. Among about 530,000 distinct CDR3 sequences listed, roughly 29% were seen once. The source material was PBMCs. These receptors originate from a human donor in good health (CMV status not recorded). Some clones in this sample may be carry-over from other donors' samples.

The chain combines TRBV7-8 with TRBJ2-2, with D hard to call. Trimming removed 5 bases from V and 8 bases from J, with 18 bases in between. The CDR3 spans 15 residues. The germline CDR1 and CDR2 sequences are SGHVS and FQNEAQ. The CDR3 bases are TGTGCCAGCAGCCTAGGCGGACGGGTTCCGGGGGAGCTGTTTTTT. The encoded protein is CASSLGGRVPGELFF.

In its sample, this clonotype was seen a few times. The V and J genes are TRBV6-2 or TRBV6-3 and TRBJ2-1, with 10 nucleotides matching TRBD2. V dropped 7 bases and J dropped 10; count of bases not matched to a gene: 10. Germline CDR1 MNHEY, CDR2 SVGEGT. The CDR3 has 14 amino acids. CDR3 nucleotides: TGTGCCAGCATCCGAGCGGGAGGGCCTAAAGAGCAGTTCTTC. Its protein product is CASIRAGGPKEQFF.

The J gene is TRBJ1-2, the V gene TRBV24-1; D unclear. Between the trimmed V and J ends, which lost 2 bases and 7 bases, there was a span of 19 bases. CDR3 length: 16 residues. Germline V gene sequence: CDR1 KGHDR, CDR2 SFDVKD. The CDR3 coding sequence is TGTGCCACCAGTGATTCAACCGGGCCCGGAGCTTCTGGCTACACCTTC. Translated, it gives CATSDSTGPGASGYTF.

This clonotype was counted only a few times. The chain has TRBV27 and TRBJ2-7; D is perhaps TRBD2 (5 bases). Trimming cost V 6 bases and J 1 base, with 16 bases left between them. Germline CDR1 and CDR2: MNHEY and SMNVEV (reference sequence). The CDR3 runs to 15 residues. The CDR3 coding sequence is TGTGCCAGCAGCAAACGGGGATCCCTATCCTACGAGCAGTACGTC. Encoded protein: CASSKRGSLSYEQYV.

This clonotype has a handful of counts. The gene calls are TRBV4-1 and TRBJ2-7; 12 nucleotides line up with TRBD2. CDR1 is MGHRA and CDR2 is YSYEKL in the germline V gene. J was trimmed by 5 bases and V by 4 bases; bases with no gene match: 15. There are 18 residues in the CDR3. The CDR3 nucleotides read TGCGCCAGCAGCCCACTTATGACTAGCGGGAGAGGGAGTAACGAGCAGTACGTC. Translation: CASSPLMTSGRGSNEQYV.

In this sample, this clonotype turned up a few times. The chain joins TRBV6-2 or TRBV6-3 to TRBJ1-1; no clear D gene. CDR1 and CDR2 from the germline V gene are MNHEY and SVGEGT. This CDR3 is built from 16 residues. V was cut by 6 bases and J by 4 bases, with 21 bases left in between. The CDR3 nucleotides are TGTGCCAGCAGCACGACCCTCAATTACTTCCCCACTGAAGCTTTCTTT. This translates into CASSTTLNYFPTEAFF.

The V gene is TRBV29-1, the J gene TRBJ1-1; the match to TRBD1 covers 7 bases. The CDR3 is 13 residues long. V was pared by 7 bases and J by 0 bases, with 5 bases of the junction left unmatched. Per the germline V gene, CDR1 is SQVTM and CDR2 is ANQGSEA. CDR3 coding DNA: TGCAGCGGTCGACAGGGCTTGAACACTGAAGCTTTCTTT. Amino acids: CSGRQGLNTEAFF.

V usage is TRBV6-6 and J usage is TRBJ2-2; a possible D gene is TRBD2 (6 bases). Trimming took off 1 base at V and 8 bases at J, with 11 bases between the two ends. CDR3 length equals 14 residues. Per germline, CDR1 MNHNY and CDR2 SVGAGI (reference sequence). CDR3 residues: CASSYFGSTGELFF. The CDR3 DNA sequence: TGTGCCAGCAGTTACTTCGGGAGTACGGGGGAGCTGTTTTTT.

This clonotype showed up just a few times. V is TRBV12-3 or TRBV12-4 and J is TRBJ2-7; no definite D call. The V end lost 8 bases, the J end lost 5 bases, and 16 bases lay between the germline ends. This CDR3 has 13 residues. The chain's CDR3 is CASGGQLTNEQYF. In nucleotides, the CDR3 is TGTGCCAGCGGTGGGCAGTTGACCAACGAGCAGTACTTC.

V usage is TRBV6-5 and J usage is TRBJ1-2, with 7 bases matching TRBD1. V lost 2 bases and J lost 2; bases outside the gene matches: 5. Germline-derived CDR1 and CDR2 are MNHEY and SVGAGI. CDR3 length: 15 residues. CDR3 sequence (DNA): TGTGCCAGCAGTTACGCTTCAGGGGGGAACTATGGCTACACCTTC. Protein sequence: CASSYASGGNYGYTF.

The chain recombines TRBV6-5 with TRBJ2-7; D is perhaps TRBD2 (6 bases). Trimming shortened V by 6 bases and J by 4 bases, and 16 bases separated the two germline ends. CDR1 and CDR2 from the germline V gene are MNHEY and SVGAGI. The CDR3 length is 14 residues. The CDR3 loop is CASSLGGVTYEQYF. CDR3 nucleotide sequence: TGTGCCAGCAGCTTAGGCGGGGTAACGTACGAGCAGTACTTC.

This clonotype was found a few times. V gene TRBV7-9 combines with J gene TRBJ1-1, with D perhaps TRBD1 (5 bases). The CDR3 sequence is 15 residues long. The germline CDR1 and CDR2 sequences are SEHNR and FQNEAQ (reference sequence). V gave up 2 bases and J gave up 4 bases, with 14 bases separating them. DNA for the CDR3: TGTGCCAGCAGCTTACGAGCAGGGAGGGGCACTGAAGCTTTCTTT. This encodes CASSLRAGRGTEAFF.

The chain carries TRBV10-3 and TRBJ2-7, with TRBD1 matching 7 bases. CDR3 length: 12 amino acids. Germline CDR1 and CDR2: ENHRY and SYGVKD. The V gene end was trimmed by 10 bases and the J gene end by 3 bases; junction bases not matched to a gene: 6. The CDR3 sequence is CATRDSFYEQYV. The CDR3 region has the DNA TGTGCCACCCGGGACAGCTTCTACGAGCAGTACGTC.